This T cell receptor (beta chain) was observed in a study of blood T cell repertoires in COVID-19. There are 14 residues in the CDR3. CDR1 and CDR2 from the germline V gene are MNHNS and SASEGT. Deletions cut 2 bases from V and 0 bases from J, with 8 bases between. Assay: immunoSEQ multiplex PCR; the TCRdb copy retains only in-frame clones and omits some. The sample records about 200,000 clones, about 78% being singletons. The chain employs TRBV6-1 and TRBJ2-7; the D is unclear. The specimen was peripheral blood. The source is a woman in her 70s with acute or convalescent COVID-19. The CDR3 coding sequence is TGTGCCAGCAGTGAAATGGTTAGCTCCTACGAGCAGTACTTC. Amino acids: CASSEMVSSYEQYF.